This T cell receptor (beta chain) was identified in a study of human T cells and chemical hapten exposure. Study details: Upper back patch tests used 0.01% DPC, scored after 6 days.

Points on this clonotype: Its antigen remains unidentified.

TCRdb used MiXCR to reprocess the RACE reads, holding one entry per CDR3 protein. The sample records approximately 87,000 distinct CDR3 sequences, 10% to 12% being singletons. Time point defined: patch test 2, 6 weeks after DPC sensitization. Treatment indicated: therapeutic diphenylcyclopropenone sensitization with weekly scalp DPC. Study observations and caveats: Healthy individuals' immune responses may differ from those of donors, who had alopecia. Expanded TCRs showed more large CDR3 clusters than pre-sensitization or healthy control sets.

Sequences were derived from whole blood, sampled in connection with sensitization to the hapten diphenylcyclopropenone (DPC). The TCR sequence derives from a woman in her 40s with alopecia areata. Some clones in this sample may be carry-over from other donors' samples.

CDR3: CASSVGVVSKNTEAFF. CDR3 nucleotide sequence: TGTGCCAGCAGCGTAGGTGTTGTCTCGAAGAACACTGAAGCTTTCTTT. This rearrangement joins TRBV9 to TRBJ1-1; D is ambiguous. Germline CDR1 reads SGDLS; CDR2 reads YYNGEE. V dropped 0 bases and J dropped 1 base, with 13 bases sitting between them. The CDR3 loop spans 16 amino acids.